These 17 T cell receptor beta chains came from one sample sequenced in a study of regulatory T cells in long-lasting Graves disease. The TCR beta library used iRepertoire HTBI primers with Arm-PCR amplification of CDR3. TCRdb itself ran the multiplex PCR reads through MiXCR, one entry per CDR3 protein. Of hundreds of thousands of distinct CDR3 sequences listed, approximately 16% were seen once; the top ten hold approximately 7.6%. Noted time point: newly diagnosed GD, antithyroid drugs for less than 3 months. With RNA extracted from PBMCs as input, the TCR library was made. These data were also filed under a second study, of T cells in Graves' hyperthyroidism and ophthalmopathy.

The material was peripheral blood mononuclear cells (PBMCs), obtained at new diagnosis, from a patient treated with antithyroid drugs. The receptor set was obtained from a woman aged 40 to 55 with Graves disease.

Notes on this clonotype: This sequence may be a read error, since a much larger clone differs from it by one base. The rearrangement uses TRBV11-2 and TRBJ1-5, with D perhaps TRBD1 (5 bases). Germline values: CDR1 SGHAT, CDR2 FQNNGV. CDR3 length: 15 amino acids. CDR3 sequence: CASSLGFLGDQLQHF. In DNA, the CDR3 is TGTGCCAGCAGCTTAGGGTTTTTAGGGGATCAGCTCCAGCATTTT. Full variable domain (remainder filled in from reference TRBV11-2 and TRBJ1-5): EAGVAQSPRYKIIEKRQSVAFWCNPISGHATLYWYQQILGQGPKLLIQFQNNGVVDDSQLPKDRFSAERLKGVDSTLKIQPAKLEDSAVYLCASSLGFLGDQLQHFGDGTRLSIL.

This clonotype was counted a few times. V usage is TRBV28 and J usage is TRBJ1-3; the D gene is possibly TRBD1 (5 bases). Germline-derived CDR1 and CDR2 are MDHEN and SYDVKM. This CDR3 is built from 15 residues. V was trimmed by 6 bases and J by 0 bases, leaving 12 bases between them. CDR3 nucleotides: TGTGCCAGCAGACCGGGACGGAGCTCTGGAAACACCATATATTTT. Amino acid sequence: CASRPGRSSGNTIYF.

This clonotype was found many times. This chain uses TRBV11-2 with TRBJ2-7; tentative D call: TRBD2 (6 bases). The CDR3 spans 13 residues. CDR1 and CDR2 (germline): SGHAT, FQNNGV. Deletions cut 4 bases from V and 4 bases from J, with 11 bases between. CDR3 nucleotides: TGTGCCAGCAGCTCCGGGACTCCGTACGAGCAGTACTTC. Its translation: CASSSGTPYEQYF.

V usage is TRBV20-1 and J usage is TRBJ1-1, with a possible D match to TRBD1 (6 bases). The germline V and J ends were trimmed by 3 bases and 4 bases, with 15 bases remaining between them. Per germline, CDR1 DFQATT and CDR2 SNEGSKA (reference sequence). This CDR3 is built from 14 residues. CDR3 region: CSASDQGGGTEAFF. DNA of the CDR3: TGCAGTGCTAGTGATCAGGGAGGGGGCACTGAAGCTTTCTTT.

This clonotype was counted at least ten times. The gene calls are TRBV7-2 and TRBJ2-1; D is unclear. The length of the CDR3 is 15 residues. The ends were cut back, 5 bases at V and 0 bases at J, with 11 bases in the middle. CDR1 and CDR2 from the germline V gene are SGHTA and FQGNSA. The CDR3 DNA follows: TGTGCCAGCAGCCCCGACTTCTACTCCTACAATGAGCAGTTCTTC. This encodes CASSPDFYSYNEQFF. The full variable domain, in which reference TRBV7-2 and TRBJ2-1 provide the parts outside the CDR3, is GAGVSQSPSNKVTEKGKDVELRCDPISGHTALYWYRQSLGQGLEFLIYFQGNSAPDKSGLPSDRFSAERTGGSVSTLTIQRTQQEDSAVYLCASSPDFYSYNEQFFGPGTRLTVL.

As for this clonotype: A single base separates this from a much larger clone, so it may be a read error. The CDR3 end shows no conserved phenylalanine or tryptophan, and so a read error is likely. V usage is TRBV12-3 or TRBV12-4 and J usage is TRBJ1-1, with D perhaps TRBD1 (6 bases). This CDR3 is 15 amino acids long. V shed 4 bases and J shed 1 base, with 13 bases lying between them. In DNA form, the CDR3 reads TGTGCCAGCAGTTCCTTGACAGGACGGAACACTGAAGCTTTCCTT. This translates into CASSSLTGRNTEAFL.

Of note for this clonotype: A much larger clonotype is one base distant, so this may be a read error. The chain couples TRBV7-2 to TRBJ2-1; no firm D call. The germline gives CDR1 SGHTA, CDR2 FQGNSA. The ends were cut back, 7 bases at V and 9 bases at J, with 10 bases in the middle. The CDR3 runs to 11 residues. The CDR3 here is CASNLYGEQFF. CDR3 nucleotide sequence: TGTGCCAGCAACCTTTACGGTGAGCAGTTCTTC.

This clonotype was detected many times. The rearrangement links TRBV7-2 to TRBJ2-7, with 12 bases matching TRBD2. The germline CDR1 and CDR2 sequences are SGHTA and FQGNSA. The V gene end was trimmed by 5 bases and the J gene end by 6 bases; junction bases not matched to a gene: 8. This CDR3 is built from 15 residues. Written as DNA, the CDR3 is TGTGCCAGCAGCCCGCGACTAGCGGGAGTAGGCGAGCAGTACTTC. Translation: CASSPRLAGVGEQYF.

The rearrangement uses TRBV15 and TRBJ1-5; unclear D gene. Germline V gives CDR1 LNHNV, CDR2 YYDKDF (reference sequence). This CDR3 has 13 residues. Trimming shortened V by 3 bases and J by 5 bases, and 8 bases separated the two germline ends. CDR3 protein: CATSRTQHQPQHF. CDR3 bases: TGTGCCACCAGCAGGACGCAACATCAGCCCCAGCATTTT.

Of note for this clonotype: One end of the junction does not line up with germline, which may come from a read error. The chain couples TRBV25-1 to TRBJ2-6; 8 nucleotides align to TRBD2. CDR3 size: 19 residues. Germline V gene lookup returns CDR1 MGHDK and CDR2 SYGVNS. CDR3 DNA: TGTGCCAGCAGTGAATACTTCGGGGGGGACCGCTCTGGGGTCAACGTCCTGACTTTC. Translating it yields CASSEYFGGDRSGVNVLTF.

V usage is TRBV28 and J usage is TRBJ2-3; 7 nucleotides align to TRBD2. Germline V gives CDR1 MDHEN, CDR2 SYDVKM. After removal of 6 bases from V and 2 bases from J, the junction contained 8 bases not matched to a gene. The CDR3 runs to 15 residues. Written as DNA, the CDR3 is TGTGCCAGCAGCTTAGCGGGTCCCAACACAGATACGCAGTATTTT. Amino acid sequence: CASSLAGPNTDTQYF.

This clonotype was seen a handful of times. The V call is TRBV5-1, the J call TRBJ1-5, with D possibly matching TRBD1 (5 bases). The germline gives CDR1 SGHRS, CDR2 YFSETQ. The CDR3 consists of 16 residues. V lost 4 bases and J 0 bases, leaving 14 bases between the germline ends. DNA for the CDR3: TGCGCCAGCAGCCGGGGGGATTCTAATAGCAATCAGCCCCAGCATTTT. Amino acid sequence: CASSRGDSNSNQPQHF.

This clonotype was picked up a small number of times. The rearrangement links TRBV19 to TRBJ1-3, with D possibly being TRBD1 (6 bases). With 0 bases removed from V and 0 bases from J, the gap between germline ends came to 9 bases. This CDR3 spans 16 amino acids. Per the germline V gene, CDR1 is LNHDA and CDR2 is SQIVND (reference sequence). CDR3 sequence: CASSIEGGSSGNTIYF. CDR3 coding DNA: TGTGCCAGTAGTATAGAGGGGGGCAGCTCTGGAAACACCATATATTTT.

This clonotype appeared many times. This chain uses TRBV28 with TRBJ1-1; TRBD1 might be the D (5 bases). The CDR3 contains 14 residues. The germline gives CDR1 MDHEN, CDR2 SYDVKM. V gave up 2 bases and J gave up 2 bases, with 9 bases separating them. CDR3 in amino acids: CASSLGRTNTEAFF. The CDR3 DNA follows: TGTGCCAGCAGTTTAGGACGGACAAACACTGAAGCTTTCTTT. Filled out from reference TRBV28 and TRBJ1-1, the complete variable domain reads DVKVTQSSRYLVKRTGEKVFLECVQDMDHENMFWYRQDPGLGLRLIYFSYDVKMKEKGDIPEGYSVSREKKERFSLILESASTNQTSMYLCASSLGRTNTEAFFGQGTRLTVV.

Many counts were recorded for this clonotype. V gene TRBV28 combines with J gene TRBJ2-1; 10 bases match TRBD2. Germline CDR1 is MDHEN and CDR2 is SYDVKM. The V and J ends lost 5 bases and 6 bases, in that order; junction bases with no gene match: 10. The CDR3 extends over 16 amino acids. The CDR3 DNA follows: TGTGCCAGCAGTCCCTATGCGAGCGGGAGGGCCAATGAGCAGTTCTTC. Translation gives CASSPYASGRANEQFF.

This clonotype was seen many times. CDR3 DNA: TGTGCCAGCAGCTTACTGGGGCGGGGCCCGAGGACCGGGGAGCTGTTTTTT. It translates to CASSLLGRGPRTGELFF. The V and J genes are TRBV7-6 and TRBJ2-2, with a tentative D call TRBD2 (6 bases). With 2 bases removed from V and 5 bases from J, the gap between germline ends came to 18 bases. CDR3 size: 17 residues. Germline V gene data show CDR1 as SGHVS and CDR2 as FNYEAQ.

As concerns this clonotype: The junction and the germline gene differ at one end; a read error may be behind it. This chain links TRBV28 with TRBJ2-1, with D unclear. CDR3 length equals 10 residues. Germline CDR1 is MDHEN and CDR2 is SYDVKM. CDR3 in DNA: TGTGCCAGCAGCTACAGTGAGCAGTTCTTC. It is translated as CASSYSEQFF.